This TCR beta chain was sequenced for a study of cytomegalovirus exposure and HLA in healthy donors. This CDR3 comprises 15 residues. Trimming at V came to 0 bases and at J to 10 bases, leaving 9 bases not matched to a gene. CDR1 KGHSH and CDR2 LQKENI come from the germline V gene. The study ran its PCR with 60 Vbeta and 13 Jbeta primers. Methods used by the authors: The count from a later analysis was 70 million to 85 million unique TCR beta chains, 9 million to 12 million of them shared. Repertoires were generated with immunoSEQ multiplex PCR, while TCRdb's copy carries only in-frame clones and drops some. The V and J calls and clone size are taken from that table; D and trimming were inferred from the DNA. The sample is made up of some 150,000 clones, and the top ten hold over 2% of it.

This chain uses TRBV18 with TRBJ1-1; 9 bases agree with TRBD1. This sequence originates from a woman under 30 in good health and CMV-seronegative. Sequencing input: PBMCs. The CDR3 nucleotides are TGTGCCAGCTCACCACCGAACAGGGGGCGCGATGTAGCTTTCTTT. The encoded protein is CASSPPNRGRDVAFF.